Below are 8 T cell receptor beta chains sequenced from a single sample in a study of blood T cell repertoires in COVID-19. Generated by immunoSEQ multiplex PCR, the TCRdb table keeps only in-frame clones and is missing some. Here the sample spans fewer than 350,000 clones, roughly 93% being singletons. Sequencing input: PBMCs or T cells enriched from blood (not recorded which). The receptors originated from a woman aged 40 to 50 with acute COVID-19.

The V gene is TRBV5-8, the J gene TRBJ2-4; no clear D gene. Germline V CDR1 and CDR2: SGHTS, YDEGEE. This CDR3 spans 12 amino acids. V was trimmed by 5 bases and J by 6 bases, leaving 9 bases between them. CDR3 nucleotides: TGTGCCAGCAGTCCTCGTAGAAACATTCAGTACTTC. The encoded protein is CASSPRRNIQYF.

The V call is TRBV24-1, the J call TRBJ1-2, with 7 bases matching TRBD1. The V gene end was trimmed by 4 bases and the J gene end by 8 bases; junction bases not matched to a gene: 12. The germline V gene has CDR1 KGHDR and CDR2 SFDVKD. The CDR3 consists of 15 residues. The CDR3 protein is CATSDSTGPRGGYTF. In DNA, the CDR3 is TGTGCCACCAGTGACTCGACAGGGCCCCGAGGGGGCTACACCTTC.

V is TRBV7-9 and J is TRBJ1-6; D not certain. Trimming shortened V by 5 bases and J by 0 bases, and 14 bases separated the two germline ends. The CDR3 is 17 amino acids. In germline, CDR1 is SEHNR, CDR2 FQNEAQ (reference sequence). The CDR3 nucleotides read TGTGCCAGCAGCCCTAAGGGTGAGGGCTCCTATAATTCACCCCTCCACTTT. Translation: CASSPKGEGSYNSPLHF.

A word on this clone: The same CDR3 also results from other DNA sequences found in this sample. The genes are TRBV2 and TRBJ1-3; TRBD1 aligns across 9 bases. Germline CDR1 and CDR2: SNHLY and FYNNEI. CDR3 size: 14 residues. With 6 bases clipped from V and 2 bases from J, the junction kept 2 bases outside the gene matches. The CDR3 DNA reads as TGTGCCAGCAGCCGGGACAGGGCTGGAAACACCATATATTTT. Translation: CASSRDRAGNTIYF.

This clone was detected a few times. The V gene is TRBV24-1, the J gene TRBJ1-5; the D is unclear. The ends were cut back, 2 bases at V and 1 base at J, with 14 bases in the middle. The CDR3 consists of 17 residues. Germline CDR1 KGHDR, CDR2 SFDVKD. CDR3 region: CATSDSRVGSSNQPQHF. The CDR3 bases are TGTGCCACCAGTGATTCGAGGGTAGGGTCGAGCAATCAGCCCCAGCATTTT.

The CDR3 region is CASSKARQGGYNEQFF. CDR3 DNA sequence: TGTGCCAGCAGCAAAGCGCGACAGGGTGGGTACAATGAGCAGTTCTTC. The V call is TRBV21-1, the J call TRBJ2-1; the listed D gene, TRBD1, was not tested against the DNA. TRBV21-1 is an annotated pseudogene. The CDR3 extends over 16 amino acids.

The V and J genes are TRBV6-2 or TRBV6-3 and TRBJ1-5; D not resolved. CDR1 and CDR2 (germline): MNHEY, SVGEGT. CDR3 length: 15 amino acids. Trimming removed 0 bases at V and 7 bases at J, with 13 bases between. CDR3 in DNA: TGTGCCAGCAGTTACTCCGGCCGGTCGGGACAGCCCCAGCATTTT. Translating gives CASSYSGRSGQPQHF.

The chain employs TRBV15 and TRBJ2-1; D not resolved. The V gene lost 1 base and the J gene lost 4 bases, with 8 bases spanning the gap. The CDR3 consists of 14 residues. Looked up from germline, CDR1 is LNHNV and CDR2 is YYDKDF (reference sequence). CDR3 sequence: CATSRGGSYNEQFF. The DNA of the CDR3 is TGTGCCACCAGCAGAGGTGGCAGTTACAATGAGCAGTTCTTC.